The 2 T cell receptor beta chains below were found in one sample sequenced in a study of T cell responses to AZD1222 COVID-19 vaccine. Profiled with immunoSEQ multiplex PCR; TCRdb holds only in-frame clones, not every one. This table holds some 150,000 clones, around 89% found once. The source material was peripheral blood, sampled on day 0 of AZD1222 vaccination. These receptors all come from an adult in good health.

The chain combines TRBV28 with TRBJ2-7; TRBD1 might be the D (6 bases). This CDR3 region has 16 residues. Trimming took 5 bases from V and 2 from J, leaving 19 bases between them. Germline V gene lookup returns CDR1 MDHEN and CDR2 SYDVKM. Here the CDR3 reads CASSNHRAGSPYEQYF. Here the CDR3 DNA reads TGTGCCAGCAGTAACCACAGGGCGGGCTCACCCTACGAGCAGTACTTC.

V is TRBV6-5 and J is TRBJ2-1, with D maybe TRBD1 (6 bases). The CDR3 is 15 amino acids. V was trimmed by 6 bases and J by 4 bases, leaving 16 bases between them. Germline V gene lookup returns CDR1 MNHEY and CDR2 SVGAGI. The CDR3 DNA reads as TGTGCCAGCAGAAACAGGGTCCGGGGTTACAATGAGCAGTTCTTC. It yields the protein CASRNRVRGYNEQFF.